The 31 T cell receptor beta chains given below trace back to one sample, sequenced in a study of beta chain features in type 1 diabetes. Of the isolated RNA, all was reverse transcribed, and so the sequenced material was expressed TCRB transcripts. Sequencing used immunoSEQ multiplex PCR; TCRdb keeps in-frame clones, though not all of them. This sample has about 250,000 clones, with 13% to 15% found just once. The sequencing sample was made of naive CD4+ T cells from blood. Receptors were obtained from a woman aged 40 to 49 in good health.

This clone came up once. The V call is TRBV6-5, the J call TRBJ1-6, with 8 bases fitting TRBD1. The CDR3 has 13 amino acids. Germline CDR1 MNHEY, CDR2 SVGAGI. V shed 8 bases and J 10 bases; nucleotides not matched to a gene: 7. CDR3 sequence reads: CASWPDRDSPLHF. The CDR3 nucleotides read TGTGCCAGCTGGCCGGACAGGGACTCACCCCTCCACTTT.

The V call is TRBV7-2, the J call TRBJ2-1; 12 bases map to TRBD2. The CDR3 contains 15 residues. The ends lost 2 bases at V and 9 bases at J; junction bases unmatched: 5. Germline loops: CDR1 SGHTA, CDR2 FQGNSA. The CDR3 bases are TGTGCCAGCAGCTTAACGCAACTAGCGGGGGGTGAGCAGTTCTTC. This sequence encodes CASSLTQLAGGEQFF. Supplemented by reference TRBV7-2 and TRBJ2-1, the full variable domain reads GAGVSQSPSNKVTEKGKDVELRCDPISGHTALYWYRQSLGQGLEFLIYFQGNSAPDKSGLPSDRFSAERTGGSVSTLTIQRTQQEDSAVYLCASSLTQLAGGEQFFGPGTRLTVL.

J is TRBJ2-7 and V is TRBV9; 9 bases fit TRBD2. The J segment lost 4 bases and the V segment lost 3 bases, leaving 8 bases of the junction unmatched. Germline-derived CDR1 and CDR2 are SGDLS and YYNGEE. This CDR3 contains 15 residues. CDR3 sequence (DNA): TGTGCCAGCAGCGCCGAGATTGCGGGGGGGTACGAGCAGTACTTC. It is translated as CASSAEIAGGYEQYF.

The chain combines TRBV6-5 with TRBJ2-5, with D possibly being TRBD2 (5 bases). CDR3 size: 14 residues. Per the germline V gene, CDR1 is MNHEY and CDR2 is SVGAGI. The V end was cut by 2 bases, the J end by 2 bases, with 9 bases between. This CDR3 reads CASSYQTGQETQYF. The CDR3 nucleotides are TGTGCCAGCAGTTACCAGACGGGACAAGAGACCCAGTACTTC.

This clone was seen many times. This CDR3 reads CASSQGQGALNEQFF. The CDR3 DNA is TGCGCCAGCAGCCAGGGACAGGGGGCTCTCAATGAGCAGTTCTTC. The chain couples TRBV4-3 to TRBJ2-1; TRBD1 matches at 12 bases. CDR3 length: 15 residues. V lost 3 bases, J lost 6 bases, and 3 bases stayed unmatched. In germline, CDR1 is LGHNA, CDR2 YSLEER.

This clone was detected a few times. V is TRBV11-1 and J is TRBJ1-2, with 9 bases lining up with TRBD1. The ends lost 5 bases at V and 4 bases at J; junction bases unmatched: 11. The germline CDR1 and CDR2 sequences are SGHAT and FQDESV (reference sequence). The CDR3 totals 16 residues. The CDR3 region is CASSPRDRDLSYGYTF. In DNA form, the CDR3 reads TGTGCCAGCAGCCCCCGGGACAGGGATCTTTCCTATGGCTACACCTTC.

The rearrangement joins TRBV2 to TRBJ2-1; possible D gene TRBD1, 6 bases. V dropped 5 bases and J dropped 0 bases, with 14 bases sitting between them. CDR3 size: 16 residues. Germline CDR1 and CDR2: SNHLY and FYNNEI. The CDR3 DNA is TGTGCCAGCAGTCAGGACAGTTCAAGCTCCTACAATGAGCAGTTCTTC. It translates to CASSQDSSSSYNEQFF.

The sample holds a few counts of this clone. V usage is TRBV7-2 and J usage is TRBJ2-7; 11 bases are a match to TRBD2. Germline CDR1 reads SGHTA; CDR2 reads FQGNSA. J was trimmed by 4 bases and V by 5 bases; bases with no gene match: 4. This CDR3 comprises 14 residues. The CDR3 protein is CASSPRTSGYEQYF. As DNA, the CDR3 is TGTGCCAGCAGCCCGCGGACTAGCGGGTACGAGCAGTACTTC.

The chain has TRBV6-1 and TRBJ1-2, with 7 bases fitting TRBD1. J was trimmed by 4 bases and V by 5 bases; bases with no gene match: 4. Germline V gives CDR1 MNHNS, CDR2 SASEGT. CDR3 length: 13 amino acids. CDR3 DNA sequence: TGTGCCAGCAGTAACAGGGGTAGCTATGGCTACACCTTC. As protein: CASSNRGSYGYTF.

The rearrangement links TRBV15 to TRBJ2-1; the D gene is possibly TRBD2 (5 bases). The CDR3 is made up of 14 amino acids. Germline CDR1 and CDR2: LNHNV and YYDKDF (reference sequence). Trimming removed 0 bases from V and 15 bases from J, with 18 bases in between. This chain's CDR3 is CATSRDFPGIFGFF. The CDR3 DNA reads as TGTGCCACCAGCAGAGATTTCCCGGGAATCTTTGGGTTCTTC. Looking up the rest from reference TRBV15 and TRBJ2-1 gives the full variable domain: DAMVIQNPRYQVTQFGKPVTLSCSQTLNHNVMYWYQQKSSQAPKLLFHYYDKDFNNEADTPDNFQSRRPNTSFCFLDIRSPGLGDTAMYLCATSRDFPGIFGFFGPGTRLTVL.

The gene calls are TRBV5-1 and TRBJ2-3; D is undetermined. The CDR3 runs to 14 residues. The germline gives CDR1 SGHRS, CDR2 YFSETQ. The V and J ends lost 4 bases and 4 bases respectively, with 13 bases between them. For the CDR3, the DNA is TGCGCCAGCAGCCCTCTTGGGCACCCAGATACGCAGTATTTT. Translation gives CASSPLGHPDTQYF.

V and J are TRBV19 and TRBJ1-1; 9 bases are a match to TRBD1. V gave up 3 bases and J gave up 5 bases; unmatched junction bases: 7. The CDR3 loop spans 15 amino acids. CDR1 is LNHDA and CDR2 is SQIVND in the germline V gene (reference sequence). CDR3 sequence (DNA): TGTGCCAGTAGTATGGGGGACAGGGAGGTGACTGAAGCTTTCTTT. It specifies CASSMGDREVTEAFF.

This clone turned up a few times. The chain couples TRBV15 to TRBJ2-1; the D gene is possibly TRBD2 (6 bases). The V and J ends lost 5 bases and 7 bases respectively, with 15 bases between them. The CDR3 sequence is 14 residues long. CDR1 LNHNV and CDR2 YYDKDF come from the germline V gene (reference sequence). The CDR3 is CATSRWDAGNEQFF. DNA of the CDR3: TGTGCCACCAGCCGCTGGGATGCGGGGAATGAGCAGTTCTTC.

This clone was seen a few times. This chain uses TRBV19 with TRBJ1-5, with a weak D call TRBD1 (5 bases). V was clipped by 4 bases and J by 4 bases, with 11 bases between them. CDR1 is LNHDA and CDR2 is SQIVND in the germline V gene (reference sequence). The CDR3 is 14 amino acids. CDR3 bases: TGTGCCAGTAGTACCCTGGACAAGAATCAGCCCCAGCATTTT. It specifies CASSTLDKNQPQHF.

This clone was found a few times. CDR3 DNA: TGTGCCAGCAGCTTAGATGCTAGTGACACTGAAGCTTTCTTT. Translation gives CASSLDASDTEAFF. J is TRBJ1-1 and V is TRBV7-2; D remains ambiguous. The CDR3 spans 14 residues. Germline V gene data show CDR1 as SGHTA and CDR2 as FQGNSA. The V and J ends lost 1 base and 3 bases respectively, with 9 bases between them.

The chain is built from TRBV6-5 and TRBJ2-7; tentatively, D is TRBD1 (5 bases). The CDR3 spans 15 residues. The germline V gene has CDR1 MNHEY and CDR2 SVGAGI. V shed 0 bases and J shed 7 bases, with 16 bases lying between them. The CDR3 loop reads CASSYSKGPLTEQYF. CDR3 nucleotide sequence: TGTGCCAGCAGTTACTCGAAGGGGCCGCTGACGGAGCAGTACTTC.

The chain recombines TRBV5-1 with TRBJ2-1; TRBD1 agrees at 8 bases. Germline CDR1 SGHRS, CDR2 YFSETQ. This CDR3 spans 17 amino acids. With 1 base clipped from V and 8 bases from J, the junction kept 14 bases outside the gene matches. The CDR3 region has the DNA TGCGCCAGCAGCTTGTCTGTCGTGACAGGGGCCTGGGATGAGCAGTTCTTC. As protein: CASSLSVVTGAWDEQFF.

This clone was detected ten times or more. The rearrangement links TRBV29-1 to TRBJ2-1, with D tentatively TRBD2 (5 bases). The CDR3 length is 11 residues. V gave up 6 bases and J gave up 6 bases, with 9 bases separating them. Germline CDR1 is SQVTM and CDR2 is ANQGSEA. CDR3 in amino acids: CSVGSPNEQFF. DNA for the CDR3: TGCAGCGTGGGGAGTCCCAATGAGCAGTTCTTC.

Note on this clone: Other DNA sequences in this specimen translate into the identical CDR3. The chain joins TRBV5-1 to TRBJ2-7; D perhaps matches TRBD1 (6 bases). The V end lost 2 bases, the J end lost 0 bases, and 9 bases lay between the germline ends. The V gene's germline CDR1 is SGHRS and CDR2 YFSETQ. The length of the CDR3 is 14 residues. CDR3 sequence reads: CASSFTGSSYEQYF. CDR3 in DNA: TGCGCCAGCAGCTTTACAGGGAGCTCCTACGAGCAGTACTTC.

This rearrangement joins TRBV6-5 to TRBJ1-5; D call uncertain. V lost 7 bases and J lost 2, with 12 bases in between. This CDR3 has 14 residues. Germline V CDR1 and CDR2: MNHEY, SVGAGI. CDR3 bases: TGTGCCAGCATCGACCATGGAGGCAATCAGCCCCAGCATTTT. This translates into CASIDHGGNQPQHF.

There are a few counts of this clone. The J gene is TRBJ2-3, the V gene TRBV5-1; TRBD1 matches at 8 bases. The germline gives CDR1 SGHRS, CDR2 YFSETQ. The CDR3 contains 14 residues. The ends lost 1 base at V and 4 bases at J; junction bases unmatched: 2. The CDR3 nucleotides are TGCGCCAGCAGCTTGCCGACAGGGGCAGATACGCAGTATTTT. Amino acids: CASSLPTGADTQYF.

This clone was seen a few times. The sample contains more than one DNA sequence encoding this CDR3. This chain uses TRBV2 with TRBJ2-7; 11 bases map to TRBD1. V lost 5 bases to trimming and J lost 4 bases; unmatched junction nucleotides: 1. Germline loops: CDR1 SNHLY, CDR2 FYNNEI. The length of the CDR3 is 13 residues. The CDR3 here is CASSRDRGYEQYF. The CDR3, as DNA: TGTGCCAGCAGTAGGGACAGGGGGTACGAGCAGTACTTC. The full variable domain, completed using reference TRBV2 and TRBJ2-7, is EPEVTQTPSHQVTQMGQEVILRCVPISNHLYFYWYRQILGQKVEFLVSFYNNEISEKSEIFDDQFSVERPDGSNFTLKIRSTKLEDSAMYFCASSRDRGYEQYFGPGTRLTVT.

The CDR3 loop is CASSSSGGNYGYTF. CDR3 DNA sequence: TGTGCCAGCAGCTCCAGCGGGGGTAACTATGGCTACACCTTC. The V gene is TRBV7-2, the J gene TRBJ1-2; perhaps TRBD1 as D (5 bases). There are 14 residues in the CDR3. Germline V gene data show CDR1 as SGHTA and CDR2 as FQGNSA. Trimming shortened V by 4 bases and J by 1 base, and 10 bases separated the two germline ends.

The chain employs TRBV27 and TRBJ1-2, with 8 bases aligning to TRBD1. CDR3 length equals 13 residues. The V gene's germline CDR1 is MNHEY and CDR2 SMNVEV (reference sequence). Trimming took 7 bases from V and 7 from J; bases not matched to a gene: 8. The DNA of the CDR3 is TGTGCCAGCAAGGGGACAGGTCCCCGTGGCTACACCTTC. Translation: CASKGTGPRGYTF.

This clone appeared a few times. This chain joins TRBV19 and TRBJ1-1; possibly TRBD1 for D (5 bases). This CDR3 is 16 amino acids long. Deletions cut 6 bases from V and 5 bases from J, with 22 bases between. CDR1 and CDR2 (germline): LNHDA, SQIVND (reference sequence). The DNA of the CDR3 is TGTGCCAGTAGCTCCTCATGGGGGGGGACGGATACTGAAGCTTTCTTT. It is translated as CASSSSWGGTDTEAFF.

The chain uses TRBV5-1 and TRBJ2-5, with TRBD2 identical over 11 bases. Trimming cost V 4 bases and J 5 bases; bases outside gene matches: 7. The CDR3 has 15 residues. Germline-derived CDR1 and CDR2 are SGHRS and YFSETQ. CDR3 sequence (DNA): TGCGCCAGCAGCACCGGGACTAGCGGACGGGAGACCCAGTACTTC. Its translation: CASSTGTSGRETQYF.

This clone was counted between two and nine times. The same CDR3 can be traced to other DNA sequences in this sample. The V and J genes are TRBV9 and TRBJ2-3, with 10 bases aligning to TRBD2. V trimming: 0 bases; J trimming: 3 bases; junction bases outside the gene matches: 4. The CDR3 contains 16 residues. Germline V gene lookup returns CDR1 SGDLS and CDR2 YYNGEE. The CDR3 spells CASSVALAGGTDTQYF. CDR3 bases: TGTGCCAGCAGCGTAGCGTTAGCGGGGGGTACAGATACGCAGTATTTT.

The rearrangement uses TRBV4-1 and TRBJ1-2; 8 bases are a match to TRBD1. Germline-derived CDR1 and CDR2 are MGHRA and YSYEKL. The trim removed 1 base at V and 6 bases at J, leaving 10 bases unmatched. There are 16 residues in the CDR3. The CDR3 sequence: CASSQGTRQGRDGYTF. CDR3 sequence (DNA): TGCGCCAGCAGCCAAGGAACAAGACAGGGGCGAGATGGCTACACCTTC.

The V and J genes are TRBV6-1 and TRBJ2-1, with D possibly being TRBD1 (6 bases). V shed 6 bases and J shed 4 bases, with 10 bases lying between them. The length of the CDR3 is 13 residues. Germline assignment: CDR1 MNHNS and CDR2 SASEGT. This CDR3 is CASSNDRYNEQFF. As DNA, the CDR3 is TGTGCCAGCAGCAACGACAGGTACAATGAGCAGTTCTTC.

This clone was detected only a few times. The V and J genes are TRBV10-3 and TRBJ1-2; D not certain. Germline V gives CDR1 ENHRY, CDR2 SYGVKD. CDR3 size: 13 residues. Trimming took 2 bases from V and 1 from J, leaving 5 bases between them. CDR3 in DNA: TGTGCCATCAGTGAGACACATAACTATGGCTACACCTTC. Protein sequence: CAISETHNYGYTF.

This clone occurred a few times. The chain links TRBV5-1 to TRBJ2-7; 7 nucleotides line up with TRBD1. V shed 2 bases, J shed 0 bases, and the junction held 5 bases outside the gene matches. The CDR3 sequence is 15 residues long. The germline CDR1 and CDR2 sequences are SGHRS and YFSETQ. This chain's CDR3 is CASSFSGTVSYEQYF. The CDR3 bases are TGCGCCAGCAGCTTCTCCGGGACAGTCTCCTACGAGCAGTACTTC. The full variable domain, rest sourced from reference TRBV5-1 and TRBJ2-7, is KAGVTQTPRYLIKTRGQQVTLSCSPISGHRSVSWYQQTPGQGLQFLFEYFSETQRNKGNFPGRFSGRQFSNSRSEMNVSTLELGDSALYLCASSFSGTVSYEQYFGPGTRLTVT.